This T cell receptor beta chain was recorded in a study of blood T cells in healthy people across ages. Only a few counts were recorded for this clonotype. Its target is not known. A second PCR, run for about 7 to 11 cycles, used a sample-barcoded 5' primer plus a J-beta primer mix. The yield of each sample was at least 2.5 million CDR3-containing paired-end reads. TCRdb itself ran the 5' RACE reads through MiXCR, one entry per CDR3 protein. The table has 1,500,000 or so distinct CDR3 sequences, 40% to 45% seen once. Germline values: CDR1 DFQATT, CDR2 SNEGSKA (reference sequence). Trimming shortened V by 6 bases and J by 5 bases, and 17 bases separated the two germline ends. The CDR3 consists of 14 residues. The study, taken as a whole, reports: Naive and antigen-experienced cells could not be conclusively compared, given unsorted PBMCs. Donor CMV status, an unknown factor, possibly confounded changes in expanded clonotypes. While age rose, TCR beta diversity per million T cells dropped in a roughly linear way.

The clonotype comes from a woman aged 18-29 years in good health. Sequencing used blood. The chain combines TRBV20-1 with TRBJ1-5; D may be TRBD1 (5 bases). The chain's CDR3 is CSAPDTGPHQPQHF. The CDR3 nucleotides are TGCAGTGCCCCAGACACAGGACCCCATCAGCCCCAGCATTTT.